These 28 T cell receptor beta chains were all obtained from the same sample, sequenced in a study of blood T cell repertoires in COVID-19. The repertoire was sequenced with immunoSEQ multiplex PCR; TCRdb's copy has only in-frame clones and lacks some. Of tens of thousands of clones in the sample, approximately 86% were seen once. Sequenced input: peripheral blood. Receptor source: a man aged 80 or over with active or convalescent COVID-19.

CDR3 amino acids: CASSPFRDTHNSPLHF. The CDR3 nucleotides are TGTGCCAGCAGCCCGTTTCGGGACACCCATAATTCACCCCTCCACTTT. The J gene is TRBJ1-6, the V gene TRBV6-6, with D maybe TRBD1 (6 bases). The length of the CDR3 is 16 residues. Germline loops: CDR1 MNHNY, CDR2 SVGAGI (reference sequence). V was clipped by 6 bases and J by 5 bases, with 17 bases between them.

The CDR3, as DNA: TGCGCCAGCAGCCAAGATCGCTCCCGCGACAGGGGAGCTTATGGCTACACCTTC. Its translation: CASSQDRSRDRGAYGYTF. The V gene is TRBV4-1, the J gene TRBJ1-2; 8 positions agree with TRBD1. The V and J ends lost 0 bases and 5 bases, in that order; junction bases with no gene match: 14. The CDR3 has 18 residues. Germline loops: CDR1 MGHRA, CDR2 YSYEKL.

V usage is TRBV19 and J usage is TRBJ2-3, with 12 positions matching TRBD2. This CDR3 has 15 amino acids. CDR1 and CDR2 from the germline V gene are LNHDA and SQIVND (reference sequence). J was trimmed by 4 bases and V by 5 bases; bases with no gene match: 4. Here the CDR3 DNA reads TGTGCCAGTAGTCCTCTAGCGGGAGGGGCAGATACGCAGTATTTT. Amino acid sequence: CASSPLAGGADTQYF. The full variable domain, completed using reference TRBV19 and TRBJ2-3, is DGGITQSPKYLFRKEGQNVTLSCEQNLNHDAMYWYRQDPGQGLRLIYYSQIVNDFQKGDIAEGYSVSREKKESFPLTVTSAQKNPTAFYLCASSPLAGGADTQYFGPGTRLTVL.

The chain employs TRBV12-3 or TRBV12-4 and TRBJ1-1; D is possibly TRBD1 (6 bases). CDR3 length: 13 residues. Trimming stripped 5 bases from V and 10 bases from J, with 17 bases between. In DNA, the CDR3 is TGTGCCAGCAGTACCCTGGGGGGGCTGTCAGCTTTCTTT. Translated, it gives CASSTLGGLSAFF.

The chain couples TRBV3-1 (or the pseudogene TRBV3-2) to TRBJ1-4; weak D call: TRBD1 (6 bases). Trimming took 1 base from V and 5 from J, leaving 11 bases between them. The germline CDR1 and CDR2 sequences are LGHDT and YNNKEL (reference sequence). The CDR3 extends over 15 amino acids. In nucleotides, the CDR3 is TGTGCCAGCAGCCAAGGAGCGGGGGCAAATGAAAAACTGTTTTTT. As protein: CASSQGAGANEKLFF.

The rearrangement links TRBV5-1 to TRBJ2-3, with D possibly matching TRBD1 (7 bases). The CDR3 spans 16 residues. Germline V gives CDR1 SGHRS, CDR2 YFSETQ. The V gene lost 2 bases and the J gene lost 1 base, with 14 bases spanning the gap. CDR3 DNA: TGCGCCAGCAGCTTATCCGGAGGGACAGGCACAGATACGCAGTATTTT. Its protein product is CASSLSGGTGTDTQYF.

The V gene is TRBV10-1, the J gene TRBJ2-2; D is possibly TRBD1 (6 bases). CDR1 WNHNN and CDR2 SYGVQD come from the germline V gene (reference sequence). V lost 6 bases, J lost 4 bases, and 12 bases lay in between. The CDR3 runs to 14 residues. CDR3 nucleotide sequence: TGCGCCAGCAGACAGGGTGTTGGCACCGGGGAGCTGTTTTTT. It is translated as CASRQGVGTGELFF.

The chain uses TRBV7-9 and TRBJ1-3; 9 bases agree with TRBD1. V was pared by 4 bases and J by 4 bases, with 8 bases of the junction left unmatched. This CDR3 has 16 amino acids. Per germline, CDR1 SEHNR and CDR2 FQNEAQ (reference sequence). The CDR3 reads CASSSGQGNFGNTIYF. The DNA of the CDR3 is TGTGCCAGCAGCTCGGGACAGGGTAACTTCGGAAACACCATATATTTT.

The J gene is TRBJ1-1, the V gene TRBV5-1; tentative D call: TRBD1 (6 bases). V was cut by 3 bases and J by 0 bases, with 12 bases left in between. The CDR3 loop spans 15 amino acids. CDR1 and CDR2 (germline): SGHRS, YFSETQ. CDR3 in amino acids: CASSSGQPMNTEAFF. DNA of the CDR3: TGCGCCAGCAGCTCAGGACAGCCAATGAACACTGAAGCTTTCTTT.

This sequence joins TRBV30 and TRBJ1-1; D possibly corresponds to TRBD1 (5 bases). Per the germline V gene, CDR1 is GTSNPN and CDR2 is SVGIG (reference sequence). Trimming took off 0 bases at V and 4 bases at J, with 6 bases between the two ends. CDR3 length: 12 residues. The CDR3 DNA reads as TGTGCCTGGAGTGTGGGGGGCACTGAAGCTTTCTTT. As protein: CAWSVGGTEAFF.

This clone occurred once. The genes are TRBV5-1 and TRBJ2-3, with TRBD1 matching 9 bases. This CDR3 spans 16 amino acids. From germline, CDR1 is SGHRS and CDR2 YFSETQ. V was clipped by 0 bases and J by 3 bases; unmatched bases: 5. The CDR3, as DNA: TGCGCCAGCAGCTTGGCCGGGACAGGGTTGACAGATACGCAGTATTTT. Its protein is CASSLAGTGLTDTQYF.

The CDR3 DNA is TGTGCCAGTAGTACCCAGACAGGGGGGAACACTGAAGCTTTCTTT. It is translated as CASSTQTGGNTEAFF. The chain employs TRBV19 and TRBJ1-1, with 9 nucleotides matching TRBD1. Per germline, CDR1 LNHDA and CDR2 SQIVND (reference sequence). The trim removed 4 bases at V and 1 base at J, leaving 4 bases unmatched. The CDR3 spans 15 residues.

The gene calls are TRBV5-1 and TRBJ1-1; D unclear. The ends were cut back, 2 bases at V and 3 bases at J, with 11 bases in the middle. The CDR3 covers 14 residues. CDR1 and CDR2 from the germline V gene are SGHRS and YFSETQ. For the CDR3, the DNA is TGCGCCAGCAGCTTATTAGCGGGTGACACTGAAGCTTTCTTT. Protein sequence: CASSLLAGDTEAFF.

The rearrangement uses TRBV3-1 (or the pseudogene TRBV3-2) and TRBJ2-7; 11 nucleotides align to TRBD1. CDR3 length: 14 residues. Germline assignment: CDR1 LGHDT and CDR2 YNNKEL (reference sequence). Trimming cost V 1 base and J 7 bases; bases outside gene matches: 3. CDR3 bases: TGTGCCAGCAGCCAAGGGACAGGGGGCCGGGAGCAGTACGTC. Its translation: CASSQGTGGREQYV.

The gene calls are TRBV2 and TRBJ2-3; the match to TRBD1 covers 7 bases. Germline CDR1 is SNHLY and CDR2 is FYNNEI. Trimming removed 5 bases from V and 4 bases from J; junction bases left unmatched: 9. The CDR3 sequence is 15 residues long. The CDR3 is CASSTGTDPPDTQYF. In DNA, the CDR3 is TGTGCCAGCAGTACCGGGACAGACCCCCCAGATACGCAGTATTTT.

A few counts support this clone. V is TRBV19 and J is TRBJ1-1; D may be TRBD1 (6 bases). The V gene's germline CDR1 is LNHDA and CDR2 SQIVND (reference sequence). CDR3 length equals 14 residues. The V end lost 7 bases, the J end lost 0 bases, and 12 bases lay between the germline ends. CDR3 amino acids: CASKGGTLNTEAFF. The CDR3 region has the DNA TGTGCCAGTAAGGGGGGGACTCTGAACACTGAAGCTTTCTTT.

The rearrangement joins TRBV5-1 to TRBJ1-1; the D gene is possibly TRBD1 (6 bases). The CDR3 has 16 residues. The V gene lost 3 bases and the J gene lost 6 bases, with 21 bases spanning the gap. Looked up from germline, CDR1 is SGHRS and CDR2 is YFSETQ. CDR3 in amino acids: CASSSRPVKQGAEAFF. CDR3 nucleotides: TGCGCCAGCAGCTCACGTCCCGTAAAACAGGGTGCTGAAGCTTTCTTT.

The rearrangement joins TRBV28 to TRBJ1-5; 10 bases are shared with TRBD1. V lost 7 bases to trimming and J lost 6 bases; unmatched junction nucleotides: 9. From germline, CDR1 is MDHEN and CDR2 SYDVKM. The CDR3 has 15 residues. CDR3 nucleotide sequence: TGTGCCAGCATCTATGGGGGACAGGGGACTCAGCCCCAGCATTTT. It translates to CASIYGGQGTQPQHF.

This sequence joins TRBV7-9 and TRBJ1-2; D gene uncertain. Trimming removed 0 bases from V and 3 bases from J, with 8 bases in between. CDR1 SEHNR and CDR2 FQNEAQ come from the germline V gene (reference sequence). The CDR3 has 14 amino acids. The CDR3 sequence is CASSLAVQDYGYTF. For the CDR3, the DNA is TGTGCCAGCAGCTTAGCGGTCCAGGACTATGGCTACACCTTC.

Here the CDR3 reads CASSSLSTDTQYF. DNA of the CDR3: TGTGCCAGCAGCTCCCTGAGTACAGATACGCAGTATTTT. The J gene is TRBJ2-3, the V gene TRBV5-4; D not resolved. Germline V CDR1 and CDR2: SGHNT, YYREEE (reference sequence). This CDR3 spans 13 amino acids. Trimming removed 3 bases at V and 3 bases at J, with 8 bases between.

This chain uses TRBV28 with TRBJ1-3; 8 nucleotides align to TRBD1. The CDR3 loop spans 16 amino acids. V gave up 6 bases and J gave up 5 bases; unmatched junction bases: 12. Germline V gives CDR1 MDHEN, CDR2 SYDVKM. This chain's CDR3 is CASSSPTGDGRNTIYF. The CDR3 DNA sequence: TGTGCCAGCAGCTCACCGACAGGGGATGGCAGAAACACCATATATTTT.

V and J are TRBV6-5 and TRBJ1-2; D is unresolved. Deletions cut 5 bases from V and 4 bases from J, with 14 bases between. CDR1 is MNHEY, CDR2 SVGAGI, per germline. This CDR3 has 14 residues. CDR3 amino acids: CASSTTGRAYGYTF. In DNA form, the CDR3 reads TGTGCCAGCAGTACAACCGGGAGGGCCTATGGCTACACCTTC.

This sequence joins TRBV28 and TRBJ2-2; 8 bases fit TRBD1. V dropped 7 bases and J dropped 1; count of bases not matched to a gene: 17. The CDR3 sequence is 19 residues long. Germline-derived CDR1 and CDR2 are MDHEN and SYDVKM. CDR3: CASTPEGIGQGQNTGELFF. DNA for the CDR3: TGTGCCAGCACCCCTGAGGGTATTGGACAGGGCCAGAACACCGGGGAGCTGTTTTTT.

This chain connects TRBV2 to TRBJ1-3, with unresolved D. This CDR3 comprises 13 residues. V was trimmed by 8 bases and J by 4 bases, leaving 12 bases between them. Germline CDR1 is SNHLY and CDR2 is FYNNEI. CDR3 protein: CASYRVAGNTIYF. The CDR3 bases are TGTGCCAGCTACAGAGTTGCGGGAAACACCATATATTTT. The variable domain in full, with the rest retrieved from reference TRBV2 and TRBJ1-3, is EPEVTQTPSHQVTQMGQEVILRCVPISNHLYFYWYRQILGQKVEFLVSFYNNEISEKSEIFDDQFSVERPDGSNFTLKIRSTKLEDSAMYFCASYRVAGNTIYFGEGSWLTVV.

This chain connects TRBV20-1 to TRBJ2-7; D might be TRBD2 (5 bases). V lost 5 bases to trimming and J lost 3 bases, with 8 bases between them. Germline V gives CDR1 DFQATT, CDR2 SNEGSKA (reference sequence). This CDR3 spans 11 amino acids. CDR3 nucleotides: TGCAGTGCTGCCGGGAACTACGAGCAGTACGTC. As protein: CSAAGNYEQYV.

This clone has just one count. The CDR3 nucleotides read TGTGCCACCAGTGACCTTCGGGAAAGCACAGATACGCAGTATTTT. This encodes CATSDLRESTDTQYF. The chain joins TRBV24-1 to TRBJ2-3, with D tentatively TRBD2 (5 bases). This CDR3 spans 15 amino acids. Germline CDR1 KGHDR, CDR2 SFDVKD. V lost 4 bases and J 0 bases, leaving 10 bases between the germline ends.

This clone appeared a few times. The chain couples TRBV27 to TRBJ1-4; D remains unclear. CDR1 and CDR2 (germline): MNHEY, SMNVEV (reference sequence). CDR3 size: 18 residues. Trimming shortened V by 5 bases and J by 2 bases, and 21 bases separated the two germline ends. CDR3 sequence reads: CASSVTWEPVGTNEKLFF. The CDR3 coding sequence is TGTGCCAGCAGTGTCACTTGGGAGCCTGTGGGGACTAATGAAAAACTGTTTTTT.

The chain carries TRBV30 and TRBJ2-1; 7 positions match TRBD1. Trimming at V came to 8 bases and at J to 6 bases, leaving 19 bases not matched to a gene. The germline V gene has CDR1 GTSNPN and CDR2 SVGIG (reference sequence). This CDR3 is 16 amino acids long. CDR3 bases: TGTGCCGCCGACAGGGTAGTTTATCGAATAGTCAATGAGCAGTTCTTC. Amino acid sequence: CAADRVVYRIVNEQFF.